Following are 30 T cell receptor beta chains from one sample sequenced in a study of OX40 agonist ivuxolimab in advanced cancers. Sequenced by immunoSEQ multiplex PCR; TCRdb stores in-frame clones only, minus some. The repertoire consists of about 80,000 clones, with roughly 81% occurring once and the leading ten covering 20% to 25%. The sample in question was CD4+ or CD8+ T cells sorted from blood, obtained in a trial of the OX40 agonist ivuxolimab. These receptors all come from an adult with an advanced solid tumor such as melanoma, head and neck, liver or kidney cancer.

The gene calls are TRBV4-1 and TRBJ1-1, with D uncertain. CDR1 MGHRA and CDR2 YSYEKL come from the germline V gene. V lost 4 bases and J lost 10, with 16 bases in between. The CDR3 has 13 amino acids. The DNA for the CDR3 is TGCGCCAGCAGCCTCCAGCGGAGAACCGGAGCTTTCTTT. Translating it yields CASSLQRRTGAFF.

This chain joins TRBV7-9 and TRBJ1-6, with a tentative D call TRBD1 (6 bases). The germline V gene has CDR1 SEHNR and CDR2 FQNEAQ (reference sequence). The CDR3 is 15 residues long. Trimming left V 5 bases short and J 2 bases short, with 10 bases between. CDR3 DNA: TGTGCCAGCAGCCCAGGGGAAACCTATAATTCACCCCTCCACTTT. It specifies CASSPGETYNSPLHF. Looking up the rest from reference TRBV7-9 and TRBJ1-6 gives the full variable domain: DTGVSQNPRHKITKRGQNVTFRCDPISEHNRLYWYRQTLGQGPEFLTYFQNEAQLEKSRLLSDRFSAERPKGSFSTLEIQRTEQGDSAMYLCASSPGETYNSPLHFGNGTRLTVT.

This clone showed up just a few times. V gene TRBV4-3 combines with J gene TRBJ1-4; TRBD1 might be the D (6 bases). CDR3 size: 15 residues. Between the trimmed V and J ends, which lost 4 bases and 8 bases, there was a span of 17 bases. Per germline, CDR1 LGHNA and CDR2 YSLEER. The CDR3 is CASSLYTGPEEKLFF. DNA of the CDR3: TGCGCCAGCAGCCTATATACAGGGCCCGAGGAAAAACTGTTTTTT.

This clone was observed once. The chain uses TRBV4-1 and TRBJ2-2; tentatively, D is TRBD1 (5 bases). The CDR3 is made up of 17 amino acids. The germline gives CDR1 MGHRA, CDR2 YSYEKL. Trimming shortened V by 0 bases and J by 4 bases, and 15 bases separated the two germline ends. The CDR3 here is CASSQDTGRVGTGELFF. The CDR3 DNA follows: TGCGCCAGCAGCCAAGATACCGGCAGGGTGGGCACCGGGGAGCTGTTTTTT.

The chain recombines TRBV6-4 with TRBJ1-5, with a tentative D call TRBD1 (6 bases). Trimming removed 5 bases at V and 6 bases at J, with 11 bases between. Germline-derived CDR1 and CDR2 are MRHNA and SNTAGT. This CDR3 has 13 residues. CDR3 region: CASSTGLGQPQHF. DNA for the CDR3: TGTGCCAGCAGTACAGGGTTGGGTCAGCCCCAGCATTTT.

V usage is TRBV30 and J usage is TRBJ2-3; D gene unclear. V was trimmed by 4 bases and J by 4 bases, leaving 9 bases between them. This CDR3 contains 12 residues. Germline V gene sequence: CDR1 GTSNPN, CDR2 SVGIG (reference sequence). Here the CDR3 DNA reads TGTGCCTGGACGGTGGGTTCAGATACGCAGTATTTT. Encoded protein: CAWTVGSDTQYF.

The V call is TRBV10-2, the J call TRBJ2-7, with a tentative D call TRBD1 (5 bases). CDR1 is WSHSY, CDR2 SAAADI, per germline. This CDR3 has 13 residues. Trimming took off 8 bases at V and 5 bases at J, with 16 bases between the two ends. The CDR3 region is CASGEGASHEQYF. CDR3 DNA: TGCGCCAGCGGAGAAGGGGCCAGCCACGAGCAGTACTTC.

The chain carries TRBV4-3 and TRBJ2-5, with 7 bases matching TRBD1. The CDR3 runs to 16 residues. Germline loops: CDR1 LGHNA, CDR2 YSLEER. V was pared by 1 base and J by 1 base, with 6 bases of the junction left unmatched. CDR3 coding DNA: TGCGCCAGCAGCCAAGGGGACGGGGACAGCCAAGAGACCCAGTACTTC. Translated, it gives CASSQGDGDSQETQYF.

The rearrangement uses TRBV27 and TRBJ1-1, with a possible D match to TRBD1 (5 bases). V was shortened by 4 bases and J by 5 bases, with 11 bases between the two germline ends. The CDR3 totals 13 residues. CDR1 MNHEY and CDR2 SMNVEV come from the germline V gene (reference sequence). The CDR3 spells CASSYRGHTEAFF. The CDR3 DNA sequence: TGTGCCAGCAGTTACCGGGGCCATACTGAAGCTTTCTTT.

The chain uses TRBV28 and TRBJ1-5, with 8 bases matching TRBD1. Germline CDR1 is MDHEN and CDR2 is SYDVKM. The CDR3 spans 16 residues. Germline trimming cut 3 bases from V and 3 bases from J; bases unmatched to any gene: 7. CDR3 sequence (DNA): TGTGCCAGCAGTTTCGCGCCGGGACAGGACAATCAGCCCCAGCATTTT. The encoded protein is CASSFAPGQDNQPQHF.

This rearrangement joins TRBV7-9 to TRBJ2-7; D perhaps matches TRBD2 (6 bases). The V end lost 4 bases, the J end lost 3 bases, and 16 bases lay between the germline ends. The CDR3 loop spans 15 amino acids. Germline CDR1 and CDR2: SEHNR and FQNEAQ (reference sequence). The CDR3 region has the DNA TGTGCCAGCAGCTCGCTCGGGACTGAAAGCTACGAGCAGTACTTC. Translating it yields CASSSLGTESYEQYF.

The rearrangement joins TRBV5-4 to TRBJ1-6; perhaps TRBD1 as D (6 bases). Germline V CDR1 and CDR2: SGHNT, YYREEE (reference sequence). With 0 bases removed from V and 8 bases from J, the gap between germline ends came to 12 bases. This CDR3 has 15 amino acids. The CDR3 region is CASSLEVRGDSPLHF. The CDR3 bases are TGTGCCAGCAGCTTGGAGGTCAGGGGTGATTCACCCCTCCACTTT.

The rearrangement uses TRBV5-1 and TRBJ2-2; 7 bases fit TRBD1. CDR3 length: 13 amino acids. After removal of 4 bases from V and 6 bases from J, the junction contained 3 bases not matched to a gene. Germline V gives CDR1 SGHRS, CDR2 YFSETQ. CDR3 nucleotides: TGCGCCAGCAGCGCCGGACAGGCCGGGGAGCTGTTTTTT. It yields the protein CASSAGQAGELFF.

The table lists this clone with a few counts. J is TRBJ1-5 and V is TRBV30, with D uncertain. The germline CDR1 and CDR2 sequences are GTSNPN and SVGIG (reference sequence). The CDR3 runs 15 residues. V was clipped by 3 bases and J by 4 bases, with 16 bases between them. The CDR3 DNA sequence: TGTGCCTGGAGCCCCCTCAAGGGCTTTAATCAGCCCCAGCATTTT. Translating gives CAWSPLKGFNQPQHF.

This clone was seen at least ten times. The rearrangement links TRBV2 to TRBJ2-7, with D possibly being TRBD1 or TRBD2 (5 bases each). There are 14 residues in the CDR3. Germline V gives CDR1 SNHLY, CDR2 FYNNEI. Between the trimmed V and J ends, which lost 7 bases and 3 bases, there was a span of 16 bases. The CDR3 loop reads CASKPGPTNYEQYF. The CDR3 nucleotides are TGTGCCAGCAAACCGGGACCCACCAACTACGAGCAGTACTTC.

This clone showed up just once. This chain uses TRBV19 with TRBJ1-1; D is unresolved. The CDR3 contains 14 residues. CDR1 is LNHDA, CDR2 SQIVND, per germline (reference sequence). The V end was cut by 2 bases, the J end by 1 base, with 8 bases between. This CDR3 is CASSINGENTEAFF. The CDR3, as DNA: TGTGCCAGTAGTATAAACGGGGAGAACACTGAAGCTTTCTTT.

This clone was observed a single time. The chain uses TRBV14 and TRBJ2-1, with 10 bases identical to TRBD2. V shed 4 bases, J shed 3 bases, and the junction held 3 bases outside the gene matches. CDR1 and CDR2 (germline): SGHDN, FVKESK. This CDR3 is built from 15 residues. The CDR3 sequence is CASSPGLAIYNEQFF. CDR3 nucleotides: TGTGCCAGCAGCCCGGGACTAGCGATCTACAATGAGCAGTTCTTC.

This chain connects TRBV5-1 to TRBJ2-7; 10 bases are shared with TRBD2. Trimming took 5 bases from V and 3 from J; bases not matched to a gene: 8. CDR3 length equals 15 residues. Germline V gene sequence: CDR1 SGHRS, CDR2 YFSETQ. The CDR3 is CASRPHASGSYEQYF. The CDR3 coding sequence is TGCGCCAGCAGACCGCATGCTAGCGGGAGCTACGAGCAGTACTTC.

The chain employs TRBV27 and TRBJ2-7; the match to TRBD2 covers 11 bases. Trimming at V came to 6 bases and at J to 3 bases, leaving 7 bases not matched to a gene. From germline, CDR1 is MNHEY and CDR2 SMNVEV (reference sequence). The CDR3 runs to 15 residues. The chain's CDR3 is CASRIGTSGYYEQYF. The CDR3 DNA follows: TGTGCCAGCAGGATCGGGACTAGCGGATACTACGAGCAGTACTTC.

This chain's CDR3 is CAWSVADSRGNTIYF. The CDR3 nucleotides are TGTGCCTGGAGTGTCGCGGACAGCAGAGGAAACACCATATATTTT. The chain links TRBV30 to TRBJ1-3; D perhaps matches TRBD1 (6 bases). The V end lost 0 bases, the J end lost 4 bases, and 13 bases lay between the germline ends. CDR3 length equals 15 residues. CDR1 is GTSNPN and CDR2 is SVGIG in the germline V gene (reference sequence). Using reference TRBV30 and TRBJ1-3 for the parts outside the CDR3, the full variable domain is SQTIHQWPATLVQPVGSPLSLECTVEGTSNPNLYWYRQAAGRGLQLLFYSVGIGQISSEVPQNLSASRPQDRQFILSSKKLLLSDSGFYLCAWSVADSRGNTIYFGEGSWLTVV.

The chain uses TRBV19 and TRBJ1-1, with TRBD1 as a possible D gene (6 bases). V was pared by 6 bases and J by 1 base, with 21 bases between. CDR1 and CDR2 (germline): LNHDA, SQIVND (reference sequence). This CDR3 is built from 17 residues. This CDR3 is CASSPPLGRGKNTEAFF. CDR3 DNA: TGTGCCAGTAGCCCCCCTTTGGGCAGGGGAAAGAACACTGAAGCTTTCTTT.

This chain uses TRBV10-3 with TRBJ2-1; 8 nucleotides line up with TRBD2. Germline-derived CDR1 and CDR2 are ENHRY and SYGVKD. Germline trimming cut 5 bases from V and 4 bases from J; bases unmatched to any gene: 7. The CDR3 consists of 15 residues. DNA of the CDR3: TGTGCCATCAGTATTCGGGAGGGCCAGTACAATGAGCAGTTCTTC. The encoded protein is CAISIREGQYNEQFF.

This chain uses TRBV27 with TRBJ1-4; 7 nucleotides match TRBD1. The CDR3 is 15 residues long. V lost 6 bases, J lost 7 bases, and 11 bases stayed unmatched. The germline gives CDR1 MNHEY, CDR2 SMNVEV (reference sequence). This CDR3 reads CASRPTGIESEKLFF. In DNA, the CDR3 is TGTGCCAGCAGACCGACAGGGATTGAAAGTGAAAAACTGTTTTTT.

The rearrangement uses TRBV15 and TRBJ2-7, with a weak D call TRBD2 (5 bases). The germline gives CDR1 LNHNV, CDR2 YYDKDF (reference sequence). CDR3 size: 15 residues. V lost 1 base, J lost 3 bases, and 13 bases lay in between. CDR3 loop: CATSRGERQNYEQYF. In DNA form, the CDR3 reads TGTGCCACCAGCAGAGGGGAGAGGCAGAACTACGAGCAGTACTTC.

In this sample, this clone turned up once. The V and J genes are TRBV7-2 and TRBJ2-3; D gene unclear. This CDR3 is built from 14 residues. Germline V gives CDR1 SGHTA, CDR2 FQGNSA. V shed 2 bases and J shed 5 bases, with 11 bases lying between them. The CDR3 here is CASSLTWGGDTQYF. The CDR3 coding sequence is TGTGCCAGCAGCTTAACCTGGGGTGGAGATACGCAGTATTTT. The variable domain in full, with the rest retrieved from reference TRBV7-2 and TRBJ2-3, is GAGVSQSPSNKVTEKGKDVELRCDPISGHTALYWYRQSLGQGLEFLIYFQGNSAPDKSGLPSDRFSAERTGGSVSTLTIQRTQQEDSAVYLCASSLTWGGDTQYFGPGTRLTVL.

About this clone: Other nucleotide sequences from this sample produce the same CDR3. The genes are TRBV18 and TRBJ2-7; no definite D call. V lost 1 base, J lost 1 base, and 2 bases lay in between. The CDR3 totals 12 residues. Germline loops: CDR1 KGHSH, CDR2 LQKENI. This chain's CDR3 is CASSPLSYEQYF. The DNA of the CDR3 is TGTGCCAGCTCACCACTTTCCTACGAGCAGTACTTC.

This clone was counted a single time. The chain has TRBV30 and TRBJ1-1, with D perhaps matching TRBD1 (6 bases). V lost 1 base and J lost 6, with 18 bases in between. Germline V gene sequence: CDR1 GTSNPN, CDR2 SVGIG (reference sequence). The CDR3 runs to 15 residues. The CDR3: CAWSAVGRGASEAFF. The CDR3 DNA reads TGTGCCTGGAGTGCGGTTGGCAGGGGAGCGTCTGAAGCTTTCTTT.

The chain is built from TRBV5-1 and TRBJ2-1; the D is unclear. This CDR3 contains 14 residues. CDR1 is SGHRS and CDR2 is YFSETQ in the germline V gene. Trimming stripped 0 bases from V and 1 base from J, with 5 bases between. The CDR3 loop reads CASSLGSSYNEQFF. In nucleotides, the CDR3 is TGCGCCAGCAGCTTGGGGTCTTCCTACAATGAGCAGTTCTTC. Combining the CDR3 with reference TRBV5-1 and TRBJ2-1 gives the whole variable domain KAGVTQTPRYLIKTRGQQVTLSCSPISGHRSVSWYQQTPGQGLQFLFEYFSETQRNKGNFPGRFSGRQFSNSRSEMNVSTLELGDSALYLCASSLGSSYNEQFFGPGTRLTVL.

This sequence joins TRBV5-5 and TRBJ1-1; D gene unclear. The V gene's germline CDR1 is SGHKS and CDR2 YYEKEE (reference sequence). V was cut by 0 bases and J by 2 bases, with 5 bases left in between. The CDR3 extends over 13 amino acids. The CDR3 here is CASSLGPNTEAFF. CDR3 in DNA: TGTGCCAGCAGCTTGGGGCCAAACACTGAAGCTTTCTTT.

The CDR3 here is CASSNRYTIRTEAFF. CDR3 in DNA: TGTGCCAGCAGTAATCGCTACACAATTCGCACTGAAGCTTTCTTT. The J gene is TRBJ1-1, the V gene TRBV21-1. TRBV21-1 is a known pseudogene. The CDR3 sequence is 15 residues long.